Sequencing of this T cell receptor beta chain was carried out in a study of T cells in Graves' hyperthyroidism and ophthalmopathy. Study-level background: Pretreatment peripheral blood was obtained at initial diagnosis. Study-level results: Ophthalmopathy could be told apart from stable hyperthyroidism with a 13 V-J model.

The table lists this clonotype with many counts. The antigen is undetermined. Germline values: CDR1 LNHDA, CDR2 SQIVND (reference sequence). V lost 6 bases and J lost 3, with 14 bases in between. The CDR3 spans 14 residues. Researchers took RNA transcripts and amplified the TCR beta CDR3 regions from them. HTBI primers were the set used in a first-round RT-PCR of the TCR CDR3. TCRdb redid the calling of the multiplex PCR reads with MiXCR, one entry per CDR3 protein. The sample shows 300,000 to 450,000 distinct CDR3 sequences, roughly 14% of them seen only once. This receptor was taken from a man between 25 and 39 years old with Graves' hyperthyroidism that later progressed to Graves' ophthalmopathy. The sequenced sample consisted of blood. V is TRBV19 and J is TRBJ1-1; TRBD1 might be the D (6 bases). Here the CDR3 reads CASSWGAGHTEAFF. CDR3 sequence (DNA): TGTGCCAGTAGCTGGGGGGCTGGACACACTGAAGCTTTCTTT. The full variable domain, in which reference TRBV19 and TRBJ1-1 provide the parts outside the CDR3, is DGGITQSPKYLFRKEGQNVTLSCEQNLNHDAMYWYRQDPGQGLRLIYYSQIVNDFQKGDIAEGYSVSREKKESFPLTVTSAQKNPTAFYLCASSWGAGHTEAFFGQGTRLTVV.